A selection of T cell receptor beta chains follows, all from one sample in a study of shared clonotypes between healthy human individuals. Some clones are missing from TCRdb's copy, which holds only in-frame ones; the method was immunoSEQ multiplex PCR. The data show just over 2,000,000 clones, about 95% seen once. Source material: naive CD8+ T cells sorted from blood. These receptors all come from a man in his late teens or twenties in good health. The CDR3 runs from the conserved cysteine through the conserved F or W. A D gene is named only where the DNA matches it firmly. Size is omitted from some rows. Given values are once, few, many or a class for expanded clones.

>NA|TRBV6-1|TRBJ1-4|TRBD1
TGTGCCAGCAGGGAATTCCGGGACAGGGGGCTTGGTCGTGAAAAACTGTTTTTT
CASREFRDRGLGREKLFF
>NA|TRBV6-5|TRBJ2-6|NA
TGTGCCAGCAGCCCGGGGCCCTCTGGGGCCAACGTCCTGACTTTC
CASSPGPSGANVLTF
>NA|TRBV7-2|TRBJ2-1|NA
TGTGCCAGCAGCTTAAATGGGCTAGCCGATTCCTACAATGAGCAGTTCTTC
CASSLNGLADSYNEQFF
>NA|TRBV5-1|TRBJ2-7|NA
TGCGCCAGCAGCTTGGGGCAATCCTACGAGCAGTACTTC
CASSLGQSYEQYF
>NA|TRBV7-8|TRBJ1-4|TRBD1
TGTGCCAGCAGCTCAACAGGGGGGAGTGAAAAACTGTTTTTT
CASSSTGGSEKLFF
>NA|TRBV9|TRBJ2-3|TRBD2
TGTGCCAGCAGTATAGCGGGGGGCACAGATACGCAGTATTTT
CASSIAGGTDTQYF
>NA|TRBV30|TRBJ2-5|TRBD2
TGTGCCTGGAGAGGACTAGCGGGAGCCCAAGAGACCCAGTACTTC
CAWRGLAGAQETQYF
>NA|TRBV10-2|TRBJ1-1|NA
TGCGCCAGCAGCCCCGGGGGAGCTGAAGCTTTCTTT
CASSPGGAEAFF
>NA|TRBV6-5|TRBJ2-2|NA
TGTGCCAGCAGCCCGGGAGAAGGGGACGGGGAGCTGTTTTTT
CASSPGEGDGELFF
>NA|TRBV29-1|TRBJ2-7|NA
TGCAGCGTTGAAGACTGGCAGGGGAGGGACGAGCAGTACTTC
CSVEDWQGRDEQYF
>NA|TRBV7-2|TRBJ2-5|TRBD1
TGTGCCAGCAGGGACGGACAGGGGAGTACACGAGAGACCCAGTACTTC
CASRDGQGSTRETQYF
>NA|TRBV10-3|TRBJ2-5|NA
TGTGCTGGGGGTCCGGACCAAGAGACCCAGTACTTC
CAGGPDQETQYF
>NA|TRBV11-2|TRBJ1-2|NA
TGTGCCAGCAGCCCCCTAGAGGGGGTTTACTATGGCTACACCTTC
CASSPLEGVYYGYTF
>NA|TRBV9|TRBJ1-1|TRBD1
TGTGCCAGCAGCCCGGCCCGGGACAGGGGGATTGAAGCTTTCTTT
CASSPARDRGIEAFF
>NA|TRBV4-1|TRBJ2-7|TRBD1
TGCGCCAGCAGCCAAGATAGGACAGGGGCCTACGAGCAGTACTTC
CASSQDRTGAYEQYF
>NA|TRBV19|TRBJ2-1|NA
TGTGCCAGTAGTATAGATCTCCCTTTTCGGGAAAACAATGAGCAGTTCTTC
CASSIDLPFRENNEQFF
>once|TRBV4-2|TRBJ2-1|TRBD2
TGTGCCAGCAGCCAAGACCCCGGGGGGTTTGAGGGTAGGAATGAGCAGTTCTTC
CASSQDPGGFEGRNEQFF
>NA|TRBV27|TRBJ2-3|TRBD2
TGTGCCAGCAGTTTCTTCCCGGGACTAGCGCCTTTAAGTGTTAGCACAGATACGCAGTATTTT
CASSFFPGLAPLSVSTDTQYF
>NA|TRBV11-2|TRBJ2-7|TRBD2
TGTGCCAGCAGCCCCCGGACTAGCGGGGGCCGATACGAGCAGTACTTC
CASSPRTSGGRYEQYF
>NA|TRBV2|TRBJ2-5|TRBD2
TGTGCCAGCAGTCCCGCCGGTCTGGGACTACTAACAGATACGACCCAGTACTTC
CASSPAGLGLLTDTTQYF
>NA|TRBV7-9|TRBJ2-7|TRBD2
TGTGCCAGCAGCGCCGGGGGGGTGGCCTACGAGCAGTACTTC
CASSAGGVAYEQYF
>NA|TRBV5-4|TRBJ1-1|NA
TGTGCCAGCAATCAGGGTTCGAACACTGAAGCTTTCTTT
CASNQGSNTEAFF
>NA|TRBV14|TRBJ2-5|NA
TGTGCCAGCAGCCAAGACCAGGCAGGTCAAGAGACCCAGTACTTC
CASSQDQAGQETQYF
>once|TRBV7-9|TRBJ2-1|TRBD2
TGTGCCAGCAGCTTAAGCCTAGCGGAGTACAATGAGCAGTTCTTC
CASSLSLAEYNEQFF
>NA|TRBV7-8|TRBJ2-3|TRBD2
TGTGCCAGCAGCCCGAGCGGGGGAGGCACAGATACGCAGTATTTT
CASSPSGGGTDTQYF
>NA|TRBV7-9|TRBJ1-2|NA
TGTGCCAGCAGCTACGACAGAGCCTATGGCTACACCTTC
CASSYDRAYGYTF
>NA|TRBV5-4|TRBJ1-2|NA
TGTGCCAGCAGCTTGGAAGCGTATGGCTACACCTTC
CASSLEAYGYTF
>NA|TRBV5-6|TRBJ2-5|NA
TGTGCCAGCAGCTTTAACGGGGAAGAGACCCAGTACTTC
CASSFNGEETQYF
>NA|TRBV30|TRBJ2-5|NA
TGTGCCTGGAGTGTTGAGGGGTCAGGGACCCAGTACTTC
CAWSVEGSGTQYF
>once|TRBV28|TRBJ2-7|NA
TGTGCCAGCAGTGCATGGGGGGAATCCTACGAGCAGTACTTC
CASSAWGESYEQYF
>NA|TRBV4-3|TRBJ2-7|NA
TGCGCCAGCAGCCAAGAGGTGGGAGATGGGGACGAGCAGTACTTC
CASSQEVGDGDEQYF
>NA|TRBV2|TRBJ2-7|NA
TGTGCCAGCAGTTTGGAGGGCTACGAGCAGTACTTC
CASSLEGYEQYF
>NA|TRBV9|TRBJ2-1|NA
TGTGCCAGCAGCGTAACGGGGGCGTACAATGAGCAGTTCTTC
CASSVTGAYNEQFF